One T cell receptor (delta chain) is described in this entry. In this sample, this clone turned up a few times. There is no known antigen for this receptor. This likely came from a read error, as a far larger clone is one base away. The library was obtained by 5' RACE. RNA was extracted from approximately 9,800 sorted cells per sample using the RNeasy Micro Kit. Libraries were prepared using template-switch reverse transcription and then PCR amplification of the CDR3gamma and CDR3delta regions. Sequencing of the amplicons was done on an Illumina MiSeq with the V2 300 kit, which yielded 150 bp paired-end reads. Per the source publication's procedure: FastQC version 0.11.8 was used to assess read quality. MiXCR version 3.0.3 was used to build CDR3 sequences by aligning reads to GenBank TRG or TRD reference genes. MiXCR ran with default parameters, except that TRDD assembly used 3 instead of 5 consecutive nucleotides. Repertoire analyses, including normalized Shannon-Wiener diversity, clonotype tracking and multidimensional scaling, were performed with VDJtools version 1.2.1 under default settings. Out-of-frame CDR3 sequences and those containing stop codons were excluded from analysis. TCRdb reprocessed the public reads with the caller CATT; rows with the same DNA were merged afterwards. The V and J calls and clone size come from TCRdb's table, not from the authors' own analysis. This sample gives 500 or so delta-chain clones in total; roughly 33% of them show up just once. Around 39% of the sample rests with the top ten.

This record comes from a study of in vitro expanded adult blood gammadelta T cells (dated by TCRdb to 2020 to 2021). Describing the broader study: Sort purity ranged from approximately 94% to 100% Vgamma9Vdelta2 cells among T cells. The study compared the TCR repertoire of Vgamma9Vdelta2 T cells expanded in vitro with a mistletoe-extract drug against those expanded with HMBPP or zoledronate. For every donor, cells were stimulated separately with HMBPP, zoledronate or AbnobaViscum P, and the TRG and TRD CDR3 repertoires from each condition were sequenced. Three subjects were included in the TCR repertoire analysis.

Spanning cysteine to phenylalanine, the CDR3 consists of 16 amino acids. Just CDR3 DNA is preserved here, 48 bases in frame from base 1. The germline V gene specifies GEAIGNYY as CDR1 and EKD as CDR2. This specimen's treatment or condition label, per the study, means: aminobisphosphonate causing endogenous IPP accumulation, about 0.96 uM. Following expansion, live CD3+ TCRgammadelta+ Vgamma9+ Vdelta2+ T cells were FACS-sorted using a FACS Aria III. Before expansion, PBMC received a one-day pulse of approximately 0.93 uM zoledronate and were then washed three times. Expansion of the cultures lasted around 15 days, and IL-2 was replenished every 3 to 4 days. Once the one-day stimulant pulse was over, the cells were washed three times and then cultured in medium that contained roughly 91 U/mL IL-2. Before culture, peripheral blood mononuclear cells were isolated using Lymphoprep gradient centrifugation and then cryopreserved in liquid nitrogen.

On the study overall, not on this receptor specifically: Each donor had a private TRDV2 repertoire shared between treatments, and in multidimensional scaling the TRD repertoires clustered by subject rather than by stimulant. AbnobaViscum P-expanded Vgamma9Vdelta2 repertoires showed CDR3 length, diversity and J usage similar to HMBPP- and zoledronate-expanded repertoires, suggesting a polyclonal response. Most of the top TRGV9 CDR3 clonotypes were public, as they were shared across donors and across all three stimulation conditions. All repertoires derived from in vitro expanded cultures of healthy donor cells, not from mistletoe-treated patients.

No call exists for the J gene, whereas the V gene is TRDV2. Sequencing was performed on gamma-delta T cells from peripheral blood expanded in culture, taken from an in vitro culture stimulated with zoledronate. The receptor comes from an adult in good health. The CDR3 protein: CACDTVGNPIRDKPIF. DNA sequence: TGTGCCTGTGACACCGTAGGGAACCCAATCCGCGATAAACCCATCTTT.